The 18 T cell receptor beta chains below all came from one sample that was sequenced in a study of T-cell reconstitution after alpha-beta-depleted transplantation in children. The library targeted TCRbeta and was prepared with unique molecular identifiers. TCRdb reprocessed the PCR reads via MiXCR and lists one record per CDR3 protein. The data contain 350,000 to 500,000 distinct CDR3 sequences, approximately 42% of them singletons. Sequenced material: PBMCs, taken before TCRalphabeta/CD19-depleted stem cell transplant. The origin of the receptors is a girl aged 2-15 years with aplastic anemia, due to receive a stem cell transplant.

This clonotype was detected only a few times. The CDR3 DNA reads TGTGCCAGCAGTTTAAATATGGGGGGTAACACAGATACGCAGTATTTT. Its translation: CASSLNMGGNTDTQYF. This chain links TRBV27 with TRBJ2-3; D perhaps matches TRBD2 (6 bases). Germline CDR1 reads MNHEY; CDR2 reads SMNVEV (reference sequence). The CDR3 has 16 amino acids. V was cut by 2 bases and J by 2 bases, with 14 bases left in between.

This clonotype appeared a few times. The CDR3 region is CSARVGSSSYNEQFF. As DNA, the CDR3 is TGCAGTGCTAGAGTAGGCTCGAGCTCCTACAATGAGCAGTTCTTC. The V call is TRBV20-1, the J call TRBJ2-1, with D hard to call. Trimming pared 1 base from V and 0 bases from J, leaving 10 bases between. The length of the CDR3 is 15 residues. The germline CDR1 and CDR2 sequences are DFQATT and SNEGSKA (reference sequence).

The chain uses TRBV20-1 and TRBJ2-7; D tentatively fits TRBD1 or TRBD2 (5 bases each). V was shortened by 0 bases and J by 7 bases, with 16 bases between the two germline ends. In germline, CDR1 is DFQATT, CDR2 SNEGSKA (reference sequence). The CDR3 spans 14 residues. CDR3 coding DNA: TGCAGTGCTAGAGAGGGGGTAGTACGGGCGGAGCAGTACTTC. Its translation: CSAREGVVRAEQYF.

J is TRBJ2-1 and V is TRBV7-3, with 7 bases lining up with TRBD2. Unmatched junction bases numbered 5, after V lost 5 bases and J lost 1 base. The length of the CDR3 is 15 residues. Germline V gives CDR1 SGHTA, CDR2 FQGTGA. This CDR3 reads CASSPGTISYNEQFF. The CDR3 DNA is TGTGCCAGCAGCCCAGGGACTATATCCTACAATGAGCAGTTCTTC.

This clonotype was seen a handful of times. The rearrangement uses TRBV29-1 and TRBJ2-1; D might be TRBD1 (5 bases). The germline CDR1 and CDR2 sequences are SQVTM and ANQGSEA. V shed 4 bases and J shed 5 bases, with 12 bases lying between them. The CDR3 has 13 amino acids. CDR3 sequence reads: CSVASGFNNEQFF. CDR3 coding DNA: TGCAGCGTTGCGTCAGGGTTCAACAATGAGCAGTTCTTC.

V is TRBV3-1 and J is TRBJ2-5; D possibly corresponds to TRBD2 (6 bases). The germline gives CDR1 LGHDT, CDR2 YNNKEL (reference sequence). The CDR3 totals 15 residues. The V and J ends lost 4 bases and 0 bases respectively, with 12 bases between them. The CDR3 is CASSRPAGNQETQYF. The CDR3 nucleotides read TGTGCCAGCAGCCGCCCAGCGGGTAACCAAGAGACCCAGTACTTC.

The chain carries TRBV28 and TRBJ1-1; weak D call: TRBD1 (5 bases). The germline gives CDR1 MDHEN, CDR2 SYDVKM. CDR3 length: 14 amino acids. V gave up 5 bases and J gave up 11 bases, with 21 bases separating them. The CDR3 loop reads CASSPPGAGRNAFF. The CDR3 DNA reads as TGTGCCAGCAGTCCGCCTGGGGCAGGGAGGAATGCTTTCTTT.

This clonotype has at least ten counts. As DNA, the CDR3 is TGCGCCAGCAGCTTGGGGGCAGCCCACAATGAGCAGTTCTTC. Amino acids: CASSLGAAHNEQFF. V and J are TRBV5-1 and TRBJ2-1; unclear D gene. This CDR3 contains 14 residues. V was clipped by 0 bases and J by 5 bases, with 9 bases between them. Germline V CDR1 and CDR2: SGHRS, YFSETQ.

This chain joins TRBV12-3 or TRBV12-4 and TRBJ2-2; D tentatively reads TRBD1 or TRBD2 (6 bases each). The CDR3 totals 19 residues. Trimming shortened V by 3 bases and J by 3 bases, and 23 bases separated the two germline ends. CDR3 DNA: TGTGCCAGCAGTTTTTACCGTTTAGGCGGAGGGGGGTACACCGGGGAGCTGTTTTTT. This codes for CASSFYRLGGGGYTGELFF.

This sequence joins TRBV7-9 and TRBJ1-2; possibly TRBD1 for D (5 bases). Deletions cut 5 bases from V and 0 bases from J, with 10 bases between. The CDR3 runs 14 residues. The V gene's germline CDR1 is SEHNR and CDR2 FQNEAQ (reference sequence). CDR3 in DNA: TGTGCCAGCAGCAGCGACAGAGCTAACTATGGCTACACCTTC. Translating it yields CASSSDRANYGYTF.

Here the CDR3 DNA reads TGCAGCGTTAGGACTAGCGGGAAAGGGAATGAGCAGTTCTTC. Its translation: CSVRTSGKGNEQFF. The chain recombines TRBV29-1 with TRBJ2-1; 12 nucleotides align to TRBD2. CDR1 SQVTM and CDR2 ANQGSEA come from the germline V gene. The CDR3 spans 14 residues. The J segment lost 7 bases and the V segment lost 5 bases, leaving 6 bases of the junction unmatched.

The table lists this clonotype with a count of one. This chain uses TRBV27 with TRBJ1-1; no definite D call. CDR3 size: 13 residues. Germline CDR1 reads MNHEY; CDR2 reads SMNVEV (reference sequence). Trimming removed 5 bases at V and 6 bases at J, with 13 bases between. In nucleotides, the CDR3 is TGTGCCAGCAGTGGAACGGTTTACGCTGAAGCTTTCTTT. Encoded protein: CASSGTVYAEAFF.

This sequence joins TRBV7-2 and TRBJ1-2; D unclear. The ends were cut back, 3 bases at V and 0 bases at J, with 11 bases in the middle. The germline V gene encodes CDR1 SGHTA and CDR2 FQGNSA. CDR3 length: 15 residues. This CDR3 reads CASSFYQVANYGYTF. The CDR3 coding sequence is TGTGCCAGCAGCTTTTATCAGGTCGCTAACTATGGCTACACCTTC.

The J gene is TRBJ2-5, the V gene TRBV5-6; possibly TRBD2 for D (5 bases). Germline V gene data show CDR1 as SGHDT and CDR2 as YYEEEE. CDR3 size: 16 residues. Trimming took off 2 bases at V and 5 bases at J, with 19 bases between the two ends. The CDR3 spells CASSFSQGRVFETQYF. For the CDR3, the DNA is TGTGCCAGCAGCTTTTCTCAAGGGCGGGTTTTCGAGACCCAGTACTTC. Full variable domain (rest looked up from reference TRBV5-6 and TRBJ2-5): DAGVTQSPTHLIKTRGQQVTLRCSPKSGHDTVSWYQQALGQGPQFIFQYYEEEERQRGNFPDRFSGHQFPNYSSELNVNALLLGDSALYLCASSFSQGRVFETQYFGPGTRLLVL.

The chain is built from TRBV20-1 and TRBJ2-7, with 13 bases identical to TRBD2. In germline, CDR1 is DFQATT, CDR2 SNEGSKA (reference sequence). Trimming took 6 bases from V and 0 from J; bases not matched to a gene: 8. This CDR3 has 16 amino acids. The CDR3 sequence is CSAYGTSGKSSYEQYF. CDR3 DNA: TGCAGTGCCTACGGGACTAGCGGGAAGAGCTCCTACGAGCAGTACTTC.

In this sample, this clonotype turned up a few times. In DNA, the CDR3 is TGCGCCAGCAGCCAAGCCCCCGGGACAGAAAATGGCTACACCTTC. Residues: CASSQAPGTENGYTF. The J gene is TRBJ1-2, the V gene TRBV4-1, with 7 bases fitting TRBD1. The V gene end was trimmed by 1 base and the J gene end by 6 bases; junction bases not matched to a gene: 8. This CDR3 is 15 amino acids long. Germline V gene lookup returns CDR1 MGHRA and CDR2 YSYEKL.

The genes are TRBV20-1 and TRBJ2-1, with 10 bases fitting TRBD2. Trimming at V came to 8 bases and at J to 0 bases, leaving 7 bases not matched to a gene. The germline V gene encodes CDR1 DFQATT and CDR2 SNEGSKA (reference sequence). The CDR3 runs to 15 residues. The CDR3 loop reads CSPRTSGVSYNEQFF. CDR3 DNA sequence: TGCAGTCCACGGACTAGCGGCGTCTCCTACAATGAGCAGTTCTTC.

The rearrangement links TRBV5-1 to TRBJ2-3; D gene uncertain. The CDR3 is 14 amino acids. Per the germline V gene, CDR1 is SGHRS and CDR2 is YFSETQ. V was shortened by 3 bases and J by 4 bases, with 12 bases between the two germline ends. CDR3 loop: CASSSDVWADTQYF. DNA of the CDR3: TGCGCCAGCAGCTCGGACGTATGGGCAGATACGCAGTATTTT.